This T cell receptor (beta chain) was captured by sequencing in a study of sequential checkpoint blockade in melanoma. The CDR3 sequence is 14 residues long. Germline CDR1 and CDR2: KGHSH and LQKENI. V lost 0 bases to trimming and J lost 6 bases, with 11 bases between them. TCRdb's copy holds only in-frame clones and misses some; the assay was immunoSEQ multiplex PCR. Of under 20,000 clones in the sample, around 68% were seen once. Treatment noted: randomized to nivolumab then ipilimumab (arm A) or the reverse (arm B). The material sequenced was CD8+ T cells sorted from blood (inferred from file names), taken from a patient given nivolumab and ipilimumab in sequence. The chain combines TRBV18 with TRBJ1-2; tentatively, D is TRBD1 (5 bases). This receptor was taken from a human donor with melanoma. CDR3 sequence reads: CASSPPAGKDGYTF. For the CDR3, the DNA is TGTGCCAGCTCACCACCCGCAGGGAAGGATGGCTACACCTTC.